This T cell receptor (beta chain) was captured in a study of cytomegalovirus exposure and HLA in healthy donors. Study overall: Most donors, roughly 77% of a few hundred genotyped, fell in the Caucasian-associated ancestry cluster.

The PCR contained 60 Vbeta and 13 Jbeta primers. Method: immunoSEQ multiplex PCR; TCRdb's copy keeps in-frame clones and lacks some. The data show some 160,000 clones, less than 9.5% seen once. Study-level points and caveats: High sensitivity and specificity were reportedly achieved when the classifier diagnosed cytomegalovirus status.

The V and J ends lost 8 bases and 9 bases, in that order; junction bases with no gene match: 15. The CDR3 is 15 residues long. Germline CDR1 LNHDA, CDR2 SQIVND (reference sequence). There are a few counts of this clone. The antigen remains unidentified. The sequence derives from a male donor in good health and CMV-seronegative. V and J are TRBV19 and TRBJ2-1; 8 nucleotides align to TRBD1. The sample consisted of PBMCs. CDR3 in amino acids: CASLKGGQGLGEQFF. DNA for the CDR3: TGTGCCAGTCTTAAGGGAGGACAGGGATTAGGTGAGCAGTTCTTC.